This T cell receptor beta chain is from a study of T cells in localized non-small cell lung cancer. Study outcomes and limitations: A median of approximately 54 clones ranked among the top 100 in tumor appeared in adjacent lung. Uninvolved neighboring lung showed the greatest T cell clonality, exceeding tumor. Overall survival was longer when the density of T cells in the blood was higher.

TCRdb's table, derived via immunoSEQ multiplex PCR, lists solely in-frame clones and lacks some. This sample has fewer than 35,000 clones; 85% to 95% occur once, and the top ten carry roughly 0.73%. About this clone: No antigen is known for it.

Germline V CDR1 and CDR2: SGDLS, YYNGEE. The CDR3 loop spans 14 amino acids. Trimming took off 0 bases at V and 6 bases at J, with 13 bases between the two ends. This TCR came from a woman between 35 and 75 years old with stage I lung adenocarcinoma. The specimen was peripheral blood, collected before any cancer treatment. This sequence joins TRBV9 and TRBJ2-7; D call uncertain. The CDR3 loop is CASSVDLGGREQYF. CDR3 DNA: TGTGCCAGCAGCGTAGACCTGGGCGGCCGCGAGCAGTACTTC.